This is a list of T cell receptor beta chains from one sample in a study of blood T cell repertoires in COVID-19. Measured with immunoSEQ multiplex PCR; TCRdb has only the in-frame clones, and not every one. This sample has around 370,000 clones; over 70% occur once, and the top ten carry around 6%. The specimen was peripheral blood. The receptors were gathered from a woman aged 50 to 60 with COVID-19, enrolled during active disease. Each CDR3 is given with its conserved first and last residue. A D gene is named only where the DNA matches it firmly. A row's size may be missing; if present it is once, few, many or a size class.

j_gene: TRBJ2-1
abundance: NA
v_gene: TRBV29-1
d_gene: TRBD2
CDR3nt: TGCAGCGTGTTAGCGGGAGACTCCTACAATGAGCAGTTCTTC
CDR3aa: CSVLAGDSYNEQFF

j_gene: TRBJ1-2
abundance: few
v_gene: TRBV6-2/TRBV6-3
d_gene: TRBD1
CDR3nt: TGTGCCAGCAGCCGTAAACAGGGGCTCTTCTATGGCTACACCTTC
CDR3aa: CASSRKQGLFYGYTF

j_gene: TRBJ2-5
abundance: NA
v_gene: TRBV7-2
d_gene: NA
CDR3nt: TGTGCCAGCAGCTCCTTGGCGGGCCTCCAAGAGACCCAGTACTTC
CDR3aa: CASSSLAGLQETQYF

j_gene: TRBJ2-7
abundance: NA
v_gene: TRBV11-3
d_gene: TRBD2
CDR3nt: TGTGCCAGCAGCTTAGGGTCGGGAGGGACCTACGAGCAGTACTTC
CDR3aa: CASSLGSGGTYEQYF

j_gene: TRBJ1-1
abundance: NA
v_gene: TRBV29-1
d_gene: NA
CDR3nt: TGCAGCGTTGGGGCGGTGCAGGGCGGCACTGAAGCTTTCTTT
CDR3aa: CSVGAVQGGTEAFF

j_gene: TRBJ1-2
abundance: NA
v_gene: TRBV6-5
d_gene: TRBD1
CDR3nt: TGTGCCAGCAGTTACTCGACAGGGACCCCTCCAACCTTC
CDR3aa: CASSYSTGTPPTF

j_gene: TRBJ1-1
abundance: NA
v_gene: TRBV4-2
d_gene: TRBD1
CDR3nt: TGTGCCAGCAGCCAAGAGACAGGGCAGAACACTGAAGCTTTCTTT
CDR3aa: CASSQETGQNTEAFF

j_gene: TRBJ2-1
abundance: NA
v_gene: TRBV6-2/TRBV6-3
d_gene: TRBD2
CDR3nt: TGTGCCAGCAGTCTCGCGGGAGGTGAGCAGTTCTTC
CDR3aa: CASSLAGGEQFF

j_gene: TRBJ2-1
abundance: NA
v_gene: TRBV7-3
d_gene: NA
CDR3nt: TGTGCCAGCAGCTTTCTGGTCACTACGGATGAGCAGTTCTTC
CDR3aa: CASSFLVTTDEQFF

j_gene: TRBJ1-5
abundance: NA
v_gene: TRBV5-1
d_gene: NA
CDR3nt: TGCGCCAGCAGCTTGGGGGCCGGCAATCAGCCCCAGCATTTT
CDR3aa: CASSLGAGNQPQHF

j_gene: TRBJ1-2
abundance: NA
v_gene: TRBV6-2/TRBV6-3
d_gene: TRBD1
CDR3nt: TGTGCCAGCAGTTACCGACAGGGCGGTGGGAATGGCTACACCTTC
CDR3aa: CASSYRQGGGNGYTF

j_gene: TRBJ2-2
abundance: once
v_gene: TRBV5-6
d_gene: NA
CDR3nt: TGTGCCAGCAGCTTGAGACAGAACACCGGGGAGCTGTTTTTT
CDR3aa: CASSLRQNTGELFF

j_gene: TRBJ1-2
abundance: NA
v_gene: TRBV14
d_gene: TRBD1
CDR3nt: TGTGCCAGCAGCCCACGGGACAGAATCTATGGCTACACCTTC
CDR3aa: CASSPRDRIYGYTF

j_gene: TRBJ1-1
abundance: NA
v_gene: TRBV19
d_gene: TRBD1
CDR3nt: TGTGCCAGTAGTGTCCCGGGACAGGGAGGAAACACTGAAGCTTTCTTT
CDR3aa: CASSVPGQGGNTEAFF

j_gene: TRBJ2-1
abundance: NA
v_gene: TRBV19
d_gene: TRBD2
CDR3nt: TGTGCCAGTAGTTACACGGGACTAGCTTATGAGCAGTTCTTC
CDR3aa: CASSYTGLAYEQFF

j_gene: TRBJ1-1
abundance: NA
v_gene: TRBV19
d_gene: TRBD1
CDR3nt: TGTGCCAGTGGGGCTGACAGGGTCGCGGAAGCTTTCTTT
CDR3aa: CASGADRVAEAFF

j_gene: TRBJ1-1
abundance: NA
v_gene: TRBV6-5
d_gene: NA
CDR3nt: TGTGCCACGTGGTTCGGGGGGGACACTGAAGCTTTCTTT
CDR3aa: CATWFGGDTEAFF

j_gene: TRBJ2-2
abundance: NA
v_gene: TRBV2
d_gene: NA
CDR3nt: TGTGCCAGCACCGCACAGGGGGGGGATAGTGGCGGGGAGCTGTTTTTT
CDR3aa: CASTAQGGDSGGELFF

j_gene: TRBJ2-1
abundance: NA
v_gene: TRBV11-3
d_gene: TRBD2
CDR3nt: TGTGCCAGCAGCTTGACTAGCGGGGGGGGCATCAATGAGCAGTTCTTC
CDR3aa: CASSLTSGGGINEQFF

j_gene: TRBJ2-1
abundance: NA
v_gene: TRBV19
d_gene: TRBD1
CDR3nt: TGTGCCAGTAGTTACAGGGGTAATGAGCAGTTCTTC
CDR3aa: CASSYRGNEQFF

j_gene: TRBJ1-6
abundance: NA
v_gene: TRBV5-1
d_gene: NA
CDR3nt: TGCGCCAGCAGCTTTGGGCGCTCCTATAATTCACCCCTCCACTTT
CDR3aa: CASSFGRSYNSPLHF

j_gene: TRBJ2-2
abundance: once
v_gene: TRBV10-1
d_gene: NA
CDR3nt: TGCGCCAGCAGTCCCACGAACACCGGGGAGCTGTTTTTT
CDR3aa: CASSPTNTGELFF

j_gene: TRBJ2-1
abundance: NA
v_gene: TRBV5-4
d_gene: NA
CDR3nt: TGTGCCAGCAGCTCTGGATTAGCGCGGAATGAGCAGTTCTTC
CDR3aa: CASSSGLARNEQFF

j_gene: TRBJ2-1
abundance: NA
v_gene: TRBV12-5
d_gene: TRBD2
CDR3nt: TGTGCTAGTGGCACCGGACTAGCGGGAAGCCACAATGAGCAGTTCTTC
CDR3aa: CASGTGLAGSHNEQFF

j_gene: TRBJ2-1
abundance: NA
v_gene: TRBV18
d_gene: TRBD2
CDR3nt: TGTGCCAGCTCACCAGGGACTAGTTCCTACAATGAGCAGTTCTTC
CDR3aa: CASSPGTSSYNEQFF

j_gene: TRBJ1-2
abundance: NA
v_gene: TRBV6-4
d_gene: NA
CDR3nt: TGTGCCAGCAGTGACTGGGGCGGGAGGTCCTATGGCTACACCTTC
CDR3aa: CASSDWGGRSYGYTF

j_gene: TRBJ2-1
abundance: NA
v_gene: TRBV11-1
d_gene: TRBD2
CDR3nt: TGTGCCAGCAGCTTAGTAGCTAGCGGCTCCTACAATGAGCAGTTCTTC
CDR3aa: CASSLVASGSYNEQFF

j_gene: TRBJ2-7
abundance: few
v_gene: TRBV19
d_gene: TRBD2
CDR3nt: TGTGCCAGTAGTCCGAGCGGGAGCATTACCTACGAGCAGTACTTC
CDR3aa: CASSPSGSITYEQYF

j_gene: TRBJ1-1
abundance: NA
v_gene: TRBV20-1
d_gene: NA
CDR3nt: TGCAGTGCTAGACAAAGCGAAGCTTTCTTT
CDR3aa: CSARQSEAFF

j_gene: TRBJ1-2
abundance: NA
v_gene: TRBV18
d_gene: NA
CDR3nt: TGTGCCAGCTCACCACCAAGTACAGCAAGTAACTATGGCTACACCTTC
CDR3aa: CASSPPSTASNYGYTF

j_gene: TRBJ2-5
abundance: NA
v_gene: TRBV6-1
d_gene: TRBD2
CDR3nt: TGTGCCAGCAGTGAAGCGTTTTCTAGCGGGAGTGGACAGACCCAGTACTTC
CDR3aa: CASSEAFSSGSGQTQYF

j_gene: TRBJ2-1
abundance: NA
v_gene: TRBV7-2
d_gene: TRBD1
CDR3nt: TGTGCCAGCACCGTAGGGGGCCAGAACAATGAGCAGTTCTTC
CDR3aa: CASTVGGQNNEQFF

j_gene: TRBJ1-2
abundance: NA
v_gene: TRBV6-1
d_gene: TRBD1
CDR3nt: TGTGCCAGCAGTGAGCAACAGGGGTTCCCAGCTAACTATGGCTACACCTTC
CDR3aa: CASSEQQGFPANYGYTF

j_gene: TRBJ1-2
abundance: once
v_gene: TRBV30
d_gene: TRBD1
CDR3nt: TGTGCCTGGAGTGCCCGGACAGGGATTATCTATGGCTACACCTTC
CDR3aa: CAWSARTGIIYGYTF

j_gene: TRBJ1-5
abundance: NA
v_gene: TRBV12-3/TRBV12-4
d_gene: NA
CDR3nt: TGTGCCAGCAGAACGGGAAATAATCAGCCCCAGCATTTT
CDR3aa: CASRTGNNQPQHF

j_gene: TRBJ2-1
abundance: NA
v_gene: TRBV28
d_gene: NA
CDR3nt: TGTGCCAGCAGTTTACTCTCCCCAGGGGTCTATGAGCAGTTCTTC
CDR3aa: CASSLLSPGVYEQFF

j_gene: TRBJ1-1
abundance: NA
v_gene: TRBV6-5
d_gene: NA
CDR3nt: TGTGCCAGCAGGGGCTCGGGGGTCAGGGCTGAAGCTTTCTTT
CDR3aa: CASRGSGVRAEAFF

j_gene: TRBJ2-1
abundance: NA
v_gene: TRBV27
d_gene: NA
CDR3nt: TGTGCCAATCCCCCCCGACCAAAGGGGTGCAATGAGCAGTTCTTC
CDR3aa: CANPPRPKGCNEQFF

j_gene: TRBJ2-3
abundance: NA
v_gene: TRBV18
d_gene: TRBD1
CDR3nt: TGTGCCAGCTCACCAAGGACAGGGGGGAACACAGATACGCAGTATTTT
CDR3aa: CASSPRTGGNTDTQYF

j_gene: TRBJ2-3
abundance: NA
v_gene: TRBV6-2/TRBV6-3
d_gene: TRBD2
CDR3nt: TGTGCCAGCAGTAGCTCGACTAGCGCGGGCACAGATACGCAGTATTTT
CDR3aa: CASSSSTSAGTDTQYF

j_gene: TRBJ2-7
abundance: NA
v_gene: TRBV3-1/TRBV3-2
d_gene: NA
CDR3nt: TGTGCCAGCAGCCCAAGGGGCCGTTACGAGCAGTACTTC
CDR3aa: CASSPRGRYEQYF

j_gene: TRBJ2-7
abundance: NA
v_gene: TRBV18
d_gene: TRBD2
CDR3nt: TGTGCCAGCTCACCACTAGGCCTAGCGGGGTCCTACGAGCAGTACTTC
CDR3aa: CASSPLGLAGSYEQYF

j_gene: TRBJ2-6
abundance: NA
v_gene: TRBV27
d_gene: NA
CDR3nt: TGTGCCAGCAGTCAACACAGGGCAGGGGCCAACGTCCTGACTTTC
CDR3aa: CASSQHRAGANVLTF

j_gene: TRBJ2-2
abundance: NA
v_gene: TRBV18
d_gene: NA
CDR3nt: TGTGCCAGCTCGTTGTGGCGGGAAATCACCGGGGAGCTGTTTTTT
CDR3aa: CASSLWREITGELFF

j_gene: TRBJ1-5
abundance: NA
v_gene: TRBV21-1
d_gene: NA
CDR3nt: TGTGCCAGCAGCAATAGACAGGGGTTGGGCAATCAGCCCCAGCATTTT
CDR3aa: CASSNRQGLGNQPQHF

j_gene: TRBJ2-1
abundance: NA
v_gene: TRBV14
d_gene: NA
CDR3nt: TGTGCCAGCAGGCGAGCGGGTGCAAACAATGAGCAGTTCTTC
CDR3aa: CASRRAGANNEQFF

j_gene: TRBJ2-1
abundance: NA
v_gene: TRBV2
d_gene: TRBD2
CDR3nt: TGTGCCAGCAGTTACCCGGGACTAGCGGGAAGGGGAAGGAATGAGCAGTTCTTC
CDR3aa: CASSYPGLAGRGRNEQFF

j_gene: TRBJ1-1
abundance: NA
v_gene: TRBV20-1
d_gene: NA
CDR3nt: TGCAGTGCTCCAGGGCAGGGTGAAGCTTTCTTT
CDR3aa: CSAPGQGEAFF

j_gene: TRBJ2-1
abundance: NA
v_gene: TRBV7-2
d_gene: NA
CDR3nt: TGTGCCAGCAGCCCCTATAGCTCGTACAATGAGCAGTTCTTC
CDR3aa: CASSPYSSYNEQFF

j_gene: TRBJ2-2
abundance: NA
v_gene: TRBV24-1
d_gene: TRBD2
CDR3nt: TGTGCCACCAGAGGGACTAGCGGGGGATCGAACACCGGGGAGCTGTTTTTT
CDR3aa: CATRGTSGGSNTGELFF

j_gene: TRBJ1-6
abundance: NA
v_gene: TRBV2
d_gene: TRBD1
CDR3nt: TGTGCCAGCAGTGAAAACAGGGGTAATTCACCCCTCCACTTT
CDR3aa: CASSENRGNSPLHF

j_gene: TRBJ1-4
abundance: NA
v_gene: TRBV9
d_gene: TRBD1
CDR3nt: TGTGCCAGCAGCGCGGACAGGTCAACTAATGAAAAACTGTTTTTT
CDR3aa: CASSADRSTNEKLFF